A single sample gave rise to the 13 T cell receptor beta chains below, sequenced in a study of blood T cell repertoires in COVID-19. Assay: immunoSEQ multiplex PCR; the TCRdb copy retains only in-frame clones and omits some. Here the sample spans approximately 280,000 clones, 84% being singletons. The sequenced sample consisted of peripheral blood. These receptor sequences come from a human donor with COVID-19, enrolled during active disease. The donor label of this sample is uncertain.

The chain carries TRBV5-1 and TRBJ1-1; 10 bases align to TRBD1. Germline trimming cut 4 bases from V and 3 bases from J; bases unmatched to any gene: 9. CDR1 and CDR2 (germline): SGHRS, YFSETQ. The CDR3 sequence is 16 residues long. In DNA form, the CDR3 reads TGCGCCAGCAGCCGTCCCGGGACAGGGGACGACACTGAAGCTTTCTTT. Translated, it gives CASSRPGTGDDTEAFF.

DNA of the CDR3: TGCGCCAGCAGCCAAGATGGGGCAGCCCCAAACTATGGCTACACCTTC. Translating gives CASSQDGAAPNYGYTF. The chain joins TRBV4-3 to TRBJ1-2; possibly TRBD1 for D (5 bases). The V gene lost 0 bases and the J gene lost 2 bases, with 13 bases spanning the gap. The CDR3 length is 16 residues. Germline V lookup: CDR1 LGHNA, CDR2 YSLEER.

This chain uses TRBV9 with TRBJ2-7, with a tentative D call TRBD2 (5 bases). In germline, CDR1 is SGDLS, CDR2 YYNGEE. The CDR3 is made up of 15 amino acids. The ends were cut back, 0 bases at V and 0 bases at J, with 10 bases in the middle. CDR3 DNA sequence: TGTGCCAGCAGCGTAGGTGGAGGCACCTCCTACGAGCAGTACTTC. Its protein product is CASSVGGGTSYEQYF.

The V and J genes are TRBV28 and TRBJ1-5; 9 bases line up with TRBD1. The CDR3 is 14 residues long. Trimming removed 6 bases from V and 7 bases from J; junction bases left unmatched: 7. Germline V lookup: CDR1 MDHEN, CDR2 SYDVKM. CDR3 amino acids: CASSPGQGWQPQHF. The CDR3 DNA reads TGTGCCAGCAGCCCTGGACAGGGGTGGCAGCCCCAGCATTTT. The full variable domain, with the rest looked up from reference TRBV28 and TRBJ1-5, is DVKVTQSSRYLVKRTGEKVFLECVQDMDHENMFWYRQDPGLGLRLIYFSYDVKMKEKGDIPEGYSVSREKKERFSLILESASTNQTSMYLCASSPGQGWQPQHFGDGTRLSIL.

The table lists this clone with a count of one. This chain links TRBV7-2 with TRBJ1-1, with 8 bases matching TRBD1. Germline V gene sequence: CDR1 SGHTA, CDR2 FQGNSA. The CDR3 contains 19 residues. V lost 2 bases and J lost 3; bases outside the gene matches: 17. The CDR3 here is CASSLILQGAPPPDTEAFF. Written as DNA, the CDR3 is TGTGCCAGCAGCTTAATTTTGCAGGGGGCGCCTCCACCGGACACTGAAGCTTTCTTT.

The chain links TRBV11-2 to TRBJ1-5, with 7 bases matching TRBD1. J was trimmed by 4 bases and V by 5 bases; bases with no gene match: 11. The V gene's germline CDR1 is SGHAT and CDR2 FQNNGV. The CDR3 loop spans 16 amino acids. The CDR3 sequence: CASSLSGPGGNQPQHF. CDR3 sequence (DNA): TGTGCCAGCAGCCTAAGTGGGCCAGGGGGTAATCAGCCCCAGCATTTT.

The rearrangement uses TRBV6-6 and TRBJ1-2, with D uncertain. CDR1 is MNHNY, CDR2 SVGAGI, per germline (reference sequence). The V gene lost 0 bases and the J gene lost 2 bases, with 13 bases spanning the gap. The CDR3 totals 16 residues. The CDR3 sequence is CASSYSRRAQNYGYTF. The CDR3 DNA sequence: TGTGCCAGCAGTTACTCGAGGCGGGCCCAGAACTATGGCTACACCTTC.

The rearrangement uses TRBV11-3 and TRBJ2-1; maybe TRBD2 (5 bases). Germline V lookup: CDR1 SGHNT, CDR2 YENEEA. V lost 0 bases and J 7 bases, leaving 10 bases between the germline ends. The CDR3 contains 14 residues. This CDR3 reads CASSLDPSSNEQFF. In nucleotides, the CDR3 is TGTGCCAGCAGCTTAGATCCTAGCAGTAATGAGCAGTTCTTC.

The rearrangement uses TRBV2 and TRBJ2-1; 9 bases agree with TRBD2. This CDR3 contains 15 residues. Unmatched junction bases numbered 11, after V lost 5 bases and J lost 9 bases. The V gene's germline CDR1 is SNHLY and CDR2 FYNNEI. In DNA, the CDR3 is TGTGCCAGCAGTCACCGTAGCGGGAGTACGGGTGAGCAGTTCTTC. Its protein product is CASSHRSGSTGEQFF.

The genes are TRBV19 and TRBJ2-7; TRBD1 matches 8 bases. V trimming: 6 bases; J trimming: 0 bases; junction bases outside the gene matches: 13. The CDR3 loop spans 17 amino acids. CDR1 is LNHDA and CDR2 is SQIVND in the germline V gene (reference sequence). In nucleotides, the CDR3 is TGTGCCAGTAGGAAGAGCCCTCAGGGGGCCGGCTCCTACGAGCAGTACTTC. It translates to CASRKSPQGAGSYEQYF.

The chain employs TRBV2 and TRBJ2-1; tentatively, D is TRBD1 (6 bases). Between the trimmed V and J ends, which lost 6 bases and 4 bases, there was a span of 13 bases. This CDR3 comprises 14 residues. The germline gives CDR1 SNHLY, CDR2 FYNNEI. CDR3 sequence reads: CASRRTASYNEQFF. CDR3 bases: TGTGCCAGCAGAAGGACAGCTTCTTACAATGAGCAGTTCTTC.

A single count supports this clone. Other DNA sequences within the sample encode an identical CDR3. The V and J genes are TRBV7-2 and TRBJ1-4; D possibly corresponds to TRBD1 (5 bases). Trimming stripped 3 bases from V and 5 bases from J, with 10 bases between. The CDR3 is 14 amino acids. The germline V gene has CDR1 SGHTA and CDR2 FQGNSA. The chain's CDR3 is CASSLGRVNEKLFF. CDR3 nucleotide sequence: TGTGCCAGCAGCTTGGGCAGGGTGAATGAAAAACTGTTTTTT.

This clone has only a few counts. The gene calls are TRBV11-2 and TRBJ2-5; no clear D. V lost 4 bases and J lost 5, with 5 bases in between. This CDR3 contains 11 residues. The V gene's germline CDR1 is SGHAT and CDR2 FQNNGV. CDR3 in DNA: TGTGCCAGCAGCTCTTTGGAGACCCAGTACTTC. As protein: CASSSLETQYF.